This paragraph reports one T cell receptor beta chain. CDR3 size: 19 residues. V gave up 5 bases and J gave up 3 bases; unmatched junction bases: 18. Per germline, CDR1 MDHEN and CDR2 SYDVKM. Profiled with immunoSEQ multiplex PCR; TCRdb holds only in-frame clones, not every one. The top ten hold about a sixth of the sample, which has approximately 150,000 clones, more than 65% seen once. The entry originates in a study of blood T cell repertoires in COVID-19. This study enrolled people aged 18 to 89 from around 26 US geographic areas. The J gene is TRBJ1-2, the V gene TRBV28, with 10 bases matching TRBD1. The sequence was obtained from a man in his 60s who had recovered from COVID-19. Sequenced input: PBMCs or T cells enriched from blood (not recorded which). Here the CDR3 DNA reads TGTGCCAGCAGTCCAGGTGTATGGGACAGGGGTACCTCTCACTATGGCTACACCTTC. Amino acids: CASSPGVWDRGTSHYGYTF.